What follows are 2 T cell receptor beta chains derived from one specimen sequenced in a study of PD-1 blockade in classical Hodgkin lymphoma. The protocol was immunoSEQ multiplex PCR, while the TCRdb copy is restricted to in-frame clones and leaves out a portion. Of around 45,000 clones in the sample, around 76% are singletons; the top ten hold approximately 2.9%. Each of the patients experienced relapse following autologous stem cell transplantation, and their brentuximab vedotin exposure differed. The sample in question was peripheral blood mononuclear cells (PBMCs), obtained before the second cycle of nivolumab. The origin of the receptors is a human donor with classical Hodgkin lymphoma.

The rearrangement links TRBV2 to TRBJ1-1, with a weak D call TRBD1 (6 bases). From germline, CDR1 is SNHLY and CDR2 FYNNEI. The CDR3 extends over 17 amino acids. Trimming stripped 7 bases from V and 0 bases from J, with 21 bases between. The CDR3 spells CASKTRRDTGMNTEAFF. As DNA, the CDR3 is TGTGCCAGCAAGACGAGACGGGACACCGGAATGAACACTGAAGCTTTCTTT.

The chain is built from TRBV15 and TRBJ1-1, with TRBD1 as a possible D gene (6 bases). Germline V gene sequence: CDR1 LNHNV, CDR2 YYDKDF (reference sequence). The ends were cut back, 3 bases at V and 3 bases at J, with 20 bases in the middle. CDR3 length equals 17 residues. For the CDR3, the DNA is TGTGCCACCAGCAGGTTCACAGGGTATGAGGGGGACACTGAAGCTTTCTTT. This translates into CATSRFTGYEGDTEAFF. The variable domain in full, with the rest retrieved from reference TRBV15 and TRBJ1-1, is DAMVIQNPRYQVTQFGKPVTLSCSQTLNHNVMYWYQQKSSQAPKLLFHYYDKDFNNEADTPDNFQSRRPNTSFCFLDIRSPGLGDTAMYLCATSRFTGYEGDTEAFFGQGTRLTVV.